One sample yielded the 19 T cell receptor beta chains listed below, sequenced in a study of shared clonotypes between healthy human individuals. The protocol was immunoSEQ multiplex PCR, while the TCRdb copy is restricted to in-frame clones and leaves out a portion. The table shows over a million clones, with over 95% occurring only once. Sequencing used naive CD4+ T cells sorted from blood. Subset denoted: CD45RA+ positively selected. The receptors stem from a man aged 25 to 45 in good health.

This chain uses TRBV4-3 with TRBJ2-7; perhaps TRBD1 as D (5 bases). V lost 0 bases and J lost 0, with 9 bases in between. Germline CDR1 and CDR2: LGHNA and YSLEER. There are 15 residues in the CDR3. CDR3 sequence reads: CASSQEAGFSYEQYF. The CDR3 DNA follows: TGCGCCAGCAGCCAAGAAGCAGGGTTCTCCTACGAGCAGTACTTC.

V is TRBV11-2 and J is TRBJ1-4, with 7 nucleotides matching TRBD1. CDR1 and CDR2 from the germline V gene are SGHAT and FQNNGV. Trimming at V came to 5 bases and at J to 6 bases, leaving 6 bases not matched to a gene. The CDR3 has 14 amino acids. The CDR3 DNA is TGTGCCAGCAGCCGACAGGGACTTTATGAAAAACTGTTTTTT. It is translated as CASSRQGLYEKLFF.

This clone was counted a single time. Other DNA sequences from this sample encode an identical CDR3 as well. This sequence joins TRBV5-4 and TRBJ2-5; TRBD2 agrees at 10 bases. The V segment lost 0 bases and the J segment 4 bases; nucleotides outside the gene matches: 0. Germline-derived CDR1 and CDR2 are SGHNT and YYREEE (reference sequence). This CDR3 contains 14 residues. The CDR3 spells CASSLASGRETQYF. The CDR3 nucleotides are TGTGCCAGCAGCTTGGCTAGCGGGAGAGAGACCCAGTACTTC.

The gene calls are TRBV13 and TRBJ2-6; D remains ambiguous. Trimming removed 3 bases at V and 4 bases at J, with 10 bases between. Per germline, CDR1 PRHDT and CDR2 FYEKMQ (reference sequence). The CDR3 is 15 residues long. The CDR3 protein is CASSLGIRGANVLTF. Written as DNA, the CDR3 is TGTGCCAGCAGCTTGGGAATACGGGGGGCCAACGTCCTGACTTTC. The variable domain in full, completed from reference TRBV13 and TRBJ2-6, reads AAGVIQSPRHLIKEKRETATLKCYPIPRHDTVYWYQQGPGQDPQFLISFYEKMQSDKGSIPDRFSAQQFSDYHSELNMSSLELGDSALYFCASSLGIRGANVLTFGAGSRLTVL.

This rearrangement joins TRBV28 to TRBJ2-1, with TRBD2 as a possible D gene (6 bases). Germline CDR1 and CDR2: MDHEN and SYDVKM. CDR3 length: 13 residues. Trimming removed 5 bases at V and 4 bases at J, with 9 bases between. CDR3 sequence: CASSRGLYNEQFF. The CDR3 DNA sequence: TGTGCCAGCAGTAGGGGACTTTACAATGAGCAGTTCTTC.

This clone was seen just once. Here the CDR3 DNA reads TGCGCCAGCAGCTTGGCCGAGACTAGCGGGAGTGTTTTTGCGGCAGATACGCAGTATTTT. Protein: CASSLAETSGSVFAADTQYF. This chain joins TRBV5-1 and TRBJ2-3; 12 bases fit TRBD2. CDR3 length: 20 residues. The V gene's germline CDR1 is SGHRS and CDR2 YFSETQ. Unmatched junction bases numbered 15, after V lost 0 bases and J lost 4 bases.

V gene TRBV4-2 combines with J gene TRBJ2-3; unclear D gene. The V end was cut by 5 bases, the J end by 4 bases, with 10 bases between. This CDR3 spans 13 amino acids. CDR1 and CDR2 from the germline V gene are LGHNA and YNFKEQ. As DNA, the CDR3 is TGTGCCAGCAGCGGAATGGCCCCAGATACGCAGTATTTT. It specifies CASSGMAPDTQYF.

In its sample, this clone was seen once. V and J are TRBV5-6 and TRBJ2-1; D gene ambiguous. The CDR3 contains 12 residues. V was trimmed by 3 bases and J by 5 bases, leaving 6 bases between them. Germline values: CDR1 SGHDT, CDR2 YYEEEE. The CDR3 DNA is TGTGCCAGCAGCTGGACGGACAATGAGCAGTTCTTC. It codes for CASSWTDNEQFF.

This chain joins TRBV7-9 and TRBJ1-1, with D perhaps TRBD1 (6 bases). Looked up from germline, CDR1 is SEHNR and CDR2 is FQNEAQ (reference sequence). V shed 3 bases and J shed 5 bases, with 10 bases lying between them. The CDR3 has 13 amino acids. The CDR3 sequence: CASSLGGRTEAFF. The DNA of the CDR3 is TGTGCCAGCAGCTTGGGGGGGCGGACTGAAGCTTTCTTT.

J is TRBJ2-4 and V is TRBV14; D unresolved. V shed 1 base and J shed 1 base, with 2 bases lying between them. Germline CDR1 SGHDN, CDR2 FVKESK. The length of the CDR3 is 13 residues. The CDR3, as DNA: TGTGCCAGCAGCCAAGTGGCCAAAAACATTCAGTACTTC. Translated: CASSQVAKNIQYF. The full variable domain, rest sourced from reference TRBV14 and TRBJ2-4, is EAGVTQFPSHSVIEKGQTVTLRCDPISGHDNLYWYRRVMGKEIKFLLHFVKESKQDESGMPNNRFLAERTGGTYSTLKVQPAELEDSGVYFCASSQVAKNIQYFGAGTRLSVL.

The CDR3 spells CASSPGTDTDTQYF. The CDR3 DNA is TGTGCCAGCAGCCCCGGGACAGACACAGATACGCAGTATTTT. The rearrangement joins TRBV6-6 to TRBJ2-3; the match to TRBD1 covers 7 bases. Germline V gene sequence: CDR1 MNHNY, CDR2 SVGAGI (reference sequence). The CDR3 loop spans 14 amino acids. The V gene end was trimmed by 6 bases and the J gene end by 2 bases; junction bases not matched to a gene: 5.

The genes are TRBV11-2 and TRBJ2-3; 7 bases are shared with TRBD2. Germline V lookup: CDR1 SGHAT, CDR2 FQNNGV. This CDR3 has 16 residues. J was trimmed by 6 bases and V by 1 base; bases with no gene match: 10. The CDR3 here is CASSLARLPGGDTQYF. CDR3 in DNA: TGTGCCAGCAGCTTAGCCCGACTCCCGGGGGGTGATACGCAGTATTTT.

This rearrangement joins TRBV13 to TRBJ1-2; 7 bases agree with TRBD1. V was clipped by 5 bases and J by 5 bases; unmatched bases: 8. The CDR3 is made up of 14 amino acids. Germline assignment: CDR1 PRHDT and CDR2 FYEKMQ (reference sequence). CDR3 nucleotide sequence: TGTGCCAGCAGCCGGGGACAGCTAGATTATGGCTACACCTTC. This translates into CASSRGQLDYGYTF.

The gene calls are TRBV2 and TRBJ1-4; maybe TRBD1 (5 bases). The CDR3 length is 13 residues. Trimming pared 6 bases from V and 6 bases from J, leaving 11 bases between. Looked up from germline, CDR1 is SNHLY and CDR2 is FYNNEI. CDR3 DNA sequence: TGTGCCAGCAGACCGGGACCGGATGAAAAACTGTTTTTT. Its protein is CASRPGPDEKLFF.

This clone was observed once. The chain recombines TRBV29-1 with TRBJ2-3; 15 bases match TRBD2. This CDR3 spans 15 amino acids. Trimming took 7 bases from V and 2 from J; bases not matched to a gene: 4. Per germline, CDR1 SQVTM and CDR2 ANQGSEA. For the CDR3, the DNA is TGCAGCGCGGGACTAGCGGGAGGATTCACAGATACGCAGTATTTT. The encoded protein is CSAGLAGGFTDTQYF.

The rearrangement uses TRBV9 and TRBJ1-3; D unresolved. Trimming shortened V by 0 bases and J by 4 bases, and 14 bases separated the two germline ends. The CDR3 totals 16 residues. Germline V gives CDR1 SGDLS, CDR2 YYNGEE. CDR3 protein: CASSVGGSRPGNTIYF. The CDR3 nucleotides read TGTGCCAGCAGCGTAGGTGGATCCAGGCCCGGAAACACCATATATTTT.

The J gene is TRBJ2-2, the V gene TRBV15, with a weak D call TRBD1 (6 bases). The CDR3 consists of 17 residues. The germline CDR1 and CDR2 sequences are LNHNV and YYDKDF (reference sequence). Trimming cost V 4 bases and J 3 bases, with 18 bases left between them. CDR3 nucleotides: TGTGCCACCAGCACCGGACTGGACAGAGCCTACACCGGGGAGCTGTTTTTT. As protein: CATSTGLDRAYTGELFF. The whole variable domain, filled in from reference TRBV15 and TRBJ2-2, reads DAMVIQNPRYQVTQFGKPVTLSCSQTLNHNVMYWYQQKSSQAPKLLFHYYDKDFNNEADTPDNFQSRRPNTSFCFLDIRSPGLGDTAMYLCATSTGLDRAYTGELFFGEGSRLTVL.

This sequence joins TRBV5-6 and TRBJ2-3; 7 nucleotides line up with TRBD2. This CDR3 region has 13 residues. Germline lookup yields CDR1 SGHDT and CDR2 YYEEEE. V was pared by 7 bases and J by 2 bases, with 4 bases of the junction left unmatched. CDR3 bases: TGTGCCAGCGCGGGGAGGGTCACAGATACGCAGTATTTT. Translation gives CASAGRVTDTQYF.

The rearrangement links TRBV4-2 to TRBJ1-3; D is possibly TRBD1 (6 bases). Trimming took off 7 bases at V and 2 bases at J, with 21 bases between the two ends. The V gene's germline CDR1 is LGHNA and CDR2 YNFKEQ. This CDR3 region has 17 residues. The CDR3 sequence is CASTKEGRQAPGNTIYF. CDR3 sequence (DNA): TGTGCCAGCACCAAAGAGGGTAGACAGGCCCCTGGAAACACCATATATTTT.